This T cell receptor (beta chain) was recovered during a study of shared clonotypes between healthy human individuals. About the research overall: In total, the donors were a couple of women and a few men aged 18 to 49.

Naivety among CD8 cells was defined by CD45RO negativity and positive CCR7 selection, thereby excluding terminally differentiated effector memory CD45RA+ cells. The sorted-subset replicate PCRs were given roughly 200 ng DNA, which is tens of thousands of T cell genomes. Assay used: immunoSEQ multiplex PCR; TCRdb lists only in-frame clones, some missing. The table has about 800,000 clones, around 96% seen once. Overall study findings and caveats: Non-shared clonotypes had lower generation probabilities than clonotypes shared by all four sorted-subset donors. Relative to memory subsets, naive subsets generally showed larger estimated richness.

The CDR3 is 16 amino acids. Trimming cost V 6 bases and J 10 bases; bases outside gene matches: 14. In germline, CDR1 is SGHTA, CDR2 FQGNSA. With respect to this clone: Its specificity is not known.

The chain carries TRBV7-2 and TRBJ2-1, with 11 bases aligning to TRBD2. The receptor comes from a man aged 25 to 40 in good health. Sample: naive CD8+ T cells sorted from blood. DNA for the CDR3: TGTGCCAGCAGAGCCGCTACTAGCGGGAGCGGTAGAGAGCAGTTCTTC. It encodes CASRAATSGSGREQFF.